The source of this T cell receptor beta chain is a study of beta chain features in type 1 diabetes. General study results and limits: When Type 1 diabetes patients were examined, their TCRB CDR3s proved moderately but significantly shorter in all four CD4+ subsets.

This CDR3 has 13 amino acids. Germline assignment: CDR1 SGHRS and CDR2 YFSETQ. V was cut by 7 bases and J by 6 bases, with 17 bases left in between. This clone was counted only a few times. Its antigen is as yet unknown. cDNA synthesis used the whole RNA isolate, giving expressed TCRB sequences. Data came from immunoSEQ multiplex PCR; TCRdb stores just in-frame clones and leaves some out. The sample consists of 130,000 to 150,000 clones, 7% to 10% of them appearing once. The receptor's source is a man younger than 35 in good health. The chain uses TRBV5-1 and TRBJ2-7, with D perhaps matching TRBD1 (8 bases). The specimen sequenced was central memory CD4+ T cells from blood. CDR3 in amino acids: CASRLTGGVEQYF. The CDR3 DNA is TGCGCCAGCCGACTAACAGGGGGGGTCGAGCAGTACTTC.